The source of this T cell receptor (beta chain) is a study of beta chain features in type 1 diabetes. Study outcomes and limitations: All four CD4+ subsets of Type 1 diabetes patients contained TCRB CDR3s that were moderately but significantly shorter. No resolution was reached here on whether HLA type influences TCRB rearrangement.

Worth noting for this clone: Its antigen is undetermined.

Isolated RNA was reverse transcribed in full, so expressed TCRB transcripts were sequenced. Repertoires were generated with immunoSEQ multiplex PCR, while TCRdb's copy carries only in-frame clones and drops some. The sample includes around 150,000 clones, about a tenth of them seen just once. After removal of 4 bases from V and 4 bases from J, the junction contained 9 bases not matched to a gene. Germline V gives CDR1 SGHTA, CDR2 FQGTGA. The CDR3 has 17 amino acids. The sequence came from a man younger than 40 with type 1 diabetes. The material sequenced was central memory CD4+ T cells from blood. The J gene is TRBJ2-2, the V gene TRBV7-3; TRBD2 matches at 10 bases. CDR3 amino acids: CASSSSGLAASTGELFF. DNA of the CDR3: TGTGCCAGCAGCTCCTCTGGACTAGCGGCCTCCACCGGGGAGCTGTTTTTT.